The rows below give T cell receptor beta chains drawn from one sample of a study of CD8 T cells in ankylosing spondylitis. MiXCR, run by TCRdb on the 5' RACE reads, gives a single entry per CDR3 protein. This sample has 400,000 or so distinct CDR3 sequences, with about 25% found just once. Sequencing was done on a sample of blood, either unsorted or a sorted T cell fraction (not recorded which). The origin of the receptors is a male donor with ankylosing spondylitis. Each CDR3 is given with its conserved first and last residue. Each record gives: J gene, clone size, V gene, D gene, CDR3 protein, CDR3 DNA. A D gene is named only where the DNA matches it firmly. Only part of the rows carry a size: once, few, many, or a class if the clone is expanded.

TRBJ2-5,few,TRBV5-1,.,CASSSTGTGQETQYF,TGCGCCAGCAGCTCTACCGGGACTGGACAAGAGACCCAGTACTTC
TRBJ2-1,.,TRBV5-1,.,CASSLRTGEQFF,TGCGCCAGCAGCTTGCGGACTGGAGAGCAGTTCTTC
TRBJ2-3,.,TRBV10-3,TRBD2,CAIRVDLGGTDTQYF,TGTGCCATCAGGGTTGATTTGGGGGGGACAGATACGCAGTATTTT
TRBJ2-6,few,TRBV25-1,TRBD1,CASSGTDDSGANVLTF,TGTGCCAGCTCTGGGACAGACGACTCTGGGGCCAACGTCCTGACTTTC
TRBJ1-5,.,TRBV24-1,.,CATSVHGGQPQHF,TGTGCCACCAGTGTCCACGGCGGGCAGCCCCAGCATTTT
TRBJ2-2,.,TRBV11-3,.,CASSENSLTGELFF,TGTGCCAGCAGCGAAAACAGTCTCACCGGGGAGCTGTTTTTT
TRBJ2-1,few,TRBV5-1,TRBD2,CASSLVAGEFYNEQFF,TGCGCCAGCAGCTTGGTCGCGGGGGAGTTTTACAATGAGCAGTTCTTC
TRBJ2-7,few,TRBV3-1,TRBD2,CASSQALASSYEQYF,TGTGCCAGCAGCCAAGCACTAGCGAGCTCCTACGAGCAGTACTTC
TRBJ2-7,few,TRBV7-8,.,CASSLGRSSYEQYF,TGTGCCAGCAGCTTAGGTAGGAGCTCCTACGAGCAGTACTTC
TRBJ2-5,few,TRBV14,.,CASSQGQLSETQYF,TGTGCCAGCAGCCAAGGTCAGCTCTCTGAGACCCAGTACTTC
TRBJ2-3,.,TRBV4-1,TRBD1,CASSQDRGEDTDTQYF,TGCGCCAGCAGCCAGGACAGGGGAGAAGACACAGATACGCAGTATTTT
TRBJ2-2,few,TRBV7-2,.,CASSFRSNTGELFF,TGTGCCAGCAGCTTTCGCTCGAACACCGGGGAGCTGTTTTTT
TRBJ1-1,few,TRBV10-2,TRBD1,CASRTSTGADTEAFF,TGCGCCAGCCGAACCTCGACAGGGGCGGACACTGAAGCTTTCTTT
TRBJ1-1,few,TRBV2,.,CASSPRAILGTEAFF,TGTGCCAGCAGCCCGCGGGCAATTCTCGGCACTGAAGCTTTCTTT
TRBJ1-2,.,TRBV5-1,.,CASRDTGRSGGYTF,TGCGCCAGCAGGGATACGGGACGCTCGGGTGGCTACACCTTC
TRBJ1-1,.,TRBV11-2,.,CASSLDREEFAEAFF,TGTGCCAGCAGCTTAGACAGGGAAGAGTTCGCTGAAGCTTTCTTT
TRBJ1-5,few,TRBV20-1,.,CSARVMGGGMYNQPQHF,TGCAGTGCTAGAGTCATGGGGGGGGGAATGTACAATCAGCCCCAGCATTTT
TRBJ1-5,few,TRBV27,TRBD1,CASSLQGGSRQPQHF,TGTGCCAGCAGTTTACAAGGGGGCTCGAGGCAGCCCCAGCATTTT
TRBJ2-1,.,TRBV7-8,TRBD2,CASSVIAGGPHNEQFF,TGTGCCAGCAGCGTTATAGCGGGAGGGCCCCACAATGAGCAGTTCTTC
TRBJ2-2,few,TRBV20-1,TRBD1,CSAKTGGTGELFF,TGCAGTGCTAAGACAGGGGGAACCGGGGAGCTGTTTTTT
TRBJ2-1,.,TRBV6-6,.,CASSTSAYNEQFF,.
TRBJ2-7,.,TRBV5-1,TRBD2,CASSLWTSGVYEQYF,TGCGCCAGCAGCTTGTGGACTAGCGGAGTATACGAGCAGTACTTC
TRBJ2-1,few,TRBV5-1,TRBD2,CASSLGASGRDNEQFF,TGCGCCAGCAGCTTGGGGGCTAGCGGGAGGGATAATGAGCAGTTCTTC
TRBJ2-1,.,TRBV10-1,TRBD2,CASSEGLAGENEQFF,TGCGCCAGCAGTGAGGGACTAGCGGGAGAGAATGAGCAGTTCTTC
TRBJ2-3,.,TRBV3-1,.,CASSQDSSGRTQYF,TGTGCCAGCAGCCAAGATAGTTCGGGACGGACGCAGTATTTT
TRBJ2-7,few,TRBV6-1,TRBD1,CAKHRGLSSYEQYF,TGTGCCAAACACAGGGGATTAAGCTCCTACGAGCAGTACTTC
TRBJ2-1,few,TRBV20-1,.,CSATGGIINEQFF,TGCAGTGCCACCGGGGGAATAATCAATGAGCAGTTCTTC
TRBJ2-1,few,TRBV12-3/TRBV12-4,.,CASKIGGYNEQFF,TGTGCCAGCAAGATCGGAGGGTACAATGAGCAGTTCTTC
TRBJ1-2,.,TRBV20-1,.,CSARPASSYGYTF,TGCAGTGCTCGCCCTGCATCCTCCTATGGCTACACCTTC
TRBJ2-4,few,TRBV20-1,.,CSATPWSGNKNIQYF,TGCAGTGCTACGCCTTGGTCCGGGAACAAAAACATTCAGTACTTC
TRBJ1-3,few,TRBV12-3/TRBV12-4,.,CASSLARPGLDTIYF,TGTGCCAGCAGTTTAGCTCGGCCCGGGTTGGACACCATATATTTT